Sequencing of this TCR beta chain was carried out in a study of molecular identifiers for immune sequencing clone quantification. The V gene's germline CDR1 is LGHNA and CDR2 YSLEER. The CDR3 runs 17 residues. V lost 11 bases, J lost 6 bases, and 30 bases lay in between. With listed TCR primers and previously described methods, bulk TCR libraries were prepared. TCRdb re-derived calls from the PCR reads in MiXCR, one entry per CDR3 protein. Of about 630,000 distinct CDR3 sequences in the sample, 25% are singletons; the top ten hold 0.7% to 0.95%. This sequence originates from a human donor in good health. Some libraries in this study had Jurkat cell RNA spiked in. J is TRBJ2-3 and V is TRBV4-3, with D perhaps TRBD1 or TRBD2 (5 bases each). Sample: naive CD8+ T cells from blood, with Jurkat cell RNA spiked in. As for subset: FACS-sorted CD8+CD4-CCR7+CD45RA+ naive T cells. The CDR3 spells CARRPAPGPGLPDTQYF. As DNA, the CDR3 is TGCGCCCGCCGCCCAGCTCCGGGACCGGGTCTTCCCGATACGCAGTATTTT.